This section outlines one T cell receptor (beta chain) sequence together with its context. What it recognizes is unknown. This sample was included in a study of CD8 T cells in Susac syndrome. Trimming cost V 3 bases and J 2 bases, with 10 bases left between them. The germline CDR1 and CDR2 sequences are SGDLS and YYNGEE. The CDR3 runs to 14 residues. Study-level findings and limits: Susac-specific public clones in total CD8+ repertoires numbered 15 to 20; in CD8+ TEMRA repertoires, they numbered a few. A relatively small number of individuals underwent TCR sequencing and HLA analysis. CD8+ clonal expansion in Susac peaked in TEMRA cells and active patients.

Reverse transcription of roughly 0.45 to 1 ug RNA was performed with random hexamers. MiXCR, run by TCRdb on the immunoSEQ multiplex PCR reads, gives a single entry per CDR3 protein. The sample lists approximately 190,000 distinct CDR3 sequences; 95% were seen once. Sequencing was carried out using CD8+ T cells from PBMCs. This receptor was identified in a human donor with Susac syndrome. The J gene is TRBJ2-3, the V gene TRBV9; possibly TRBD2 for D (5 bases). The CDR3, as DNA: TGTGCCAGCAGCGCGATGACTACCACAGATACGCAGTATTTT. It encodes CASSAMTTTDTQYF.